This is a list of T cell receptor beta chains from one sample in a study of T cells in Graves' hyperthyroidism and ophthalmopathy. TCRdb ran MiXCR on the multiplex PCR reads and lists one entry per CDR3 protein. The sample yields hundreds of thousands of distinct CDR3 sequences, approximately 14% seen once. Sequencing input: blood. The receptors were sampled from a woman aged 18-29 years with Graves' hyperthyroidism. Both conserved end residues are part of each CDR3. Fields, in order: V gene, clone size, D gene, J gene, CDR3 DNA, CDR3 protein. D genes are given only for firm matches. Size values are once, few and many counts, or a class for expanded clones, and some rows have none.

TRBV20-1	many	.	TRBJ1-1	TGCAGTGCTGGGTCGCAGCAGAACACTGAAGCTTTCTTT	CSAGSQQNTEAFF
TRBV7-2	many	.	TRBJ1-1	TGTGCCAGCAGCTTAGATATCAGGGACACTGAAGCTTTCTTT	CASSLDIRDTEAFF
TRBV20-1	many	.	TRBJ2-5	TGCAGTGCTAGAGATTGGAGGAGACTGCCACCCTTCGAGACCCAGTACTTC	CSARDWRRLPPFETQYF
TRBV4-1	.	.	TRBJ1-1	TGCGCCAGCAGCCAAGAGCCGGGTTCGGGCACTGAAGCTTTCTTT	CASSQEPGSGTEAFF
TRBV19	.	.	TRBJ1-1	TGTGCCAGTAGTATAGACAGCTCCCACACTGAAGCTTTCTTT	CASSIDSSHTEAFF
TRBV7-8	many	.	TRBJ1-5	TGTGCCAGCAGCTTAGTCGGGACGGTAAATCAGCCCCAGCATTTT	CASSLVGTVNQPQHF
TRBV3-1	few	TRBD2	TRBJ2-5	TGTGCCAGCAGCCAAGATGGAGTTAGCGGGCTTAAAGAGACCCAGTACTTC	CASSQDGVSGLKETQYF
TRBV20-1	many	.	TRBJ2-1	TGCAGTGCTAGAGATATGGTAGAATCGGCCCATGAGCAGTTCTTC	CSARDMVESAHEQFF
TRBV19	.	.	TRBJ1-1	TGTGCCAGTAGCCCCTCTGCGCCCAAAGCTTTCTTT	CASSPSAPKAFF
TRBV12-3/TRBV12-4	.	.	TRBJ1-6	TGTGCCAGCAGCCGCTCTATGGTCCTTTATAATTCACCCCTCCACTTT	CASSRSMVLYNSPLHF
TRBV24-1	many	.	TRBJ2-5	TGTGCCACCAGTGATAATCATGGGATCTTCGAGACCCAGTACTTC	CATSDNHGIFETQYF
TRBV6-4	.	.	TRBJ2-7	TGTGCCAGCAGTGACTCGGGTTCATGGGCTCCGAACTCCTACGAGCAGTACTTC	CASSDSGSWAPNSYEQYF
TRBV15	few	.	TRBJ2-7	TGTGCCACCAGCCAATCCCGTAGCTCCTACGAGCAGTACTTC	CATSQSRSSYEQYF
TRBV5-1	many	.	TRBJ1-1	TGCGCCAGCAGCTTACCAGGGACCATACTGAACACTGAAGCTTTCTTT	CASSLPGTILNTEAFF
TRBV5-5	few	TRBD1	TRBJ1-5	TGTGCCAGCAGCTTGTGGGGGACAGGTACTCAGCCCCAGCATTTT	CASSLWGTGTQPQHF
TRBV7-8	many	TRBD1	TRBJ1-1	TGTGCCAGCAGCCCCCGACAGGGGTGGATGAACACTGAAGCTTTCTTT	CASSPRQGWMNTEAFF
TRBV11-2	many	.	TRBJ2-1	TGTGCCAGCAGCTCCCCGGGCCGGGGGAGCAATGAGCAGTTCTTC	CASSSPGRGSNEQFF
TRBV7-9	.	.	TRBJ1-6	TGTGCCAGCAGCTCCGAAGCGTATAATTCACCCCTCCACTTT	CASSSEAYNSPLHF
TRBV7-3	.	.	TRBJ2-1	TGTGCCAGCAGCCAAGCCACCTTAAGTGGAAGCTCCTACAATGAGCAGTTCTTC	CASSQATLSGSSYNEQFF
TRBV10-3	many	.	TRBJ1-1	TGTGCCATCAGGGAGCGGGGACTGAACACTGAAGCTTTCTTT	CAIRERGLNTEAFF
TRBV12-3/TRBV12-4	.	.	TRBJ1-2	TGTGCCAGCAGTTATGACAGGATTAGTTATGGCTACACCTTC	CASSYDRISYGYTF
TRBV5-1	few	.	TRBJ1-2	TGCGCCAGCAGCCCCGACGGGGGTAACTATGGCTACACCTTC	CASSPDGGNYGYTF
TRBV12-3/TRBV12-4	many	.	TRBJ1-4	TGTGCCAGCAGTTTATACGGGGAGTTAAAACTGTTTTTT	CASSLYGELKLFF
TRBV29-1	few	TRBD1	TRBJ1-1	TGCAGCGGGGGACAGTCGAACACTGAAGCTTTCTTT	CSGGQSNTEAFF
TRBV20-1	.	.	TRBJ2-5	TGCAGTGCCCTGCGACCAAGGCGGGAGAGGGGGGAGACCCAGTACTTC	CSALRPRRERGETQYF
TRBV28	many	.	TRBJ1-1	TGTGCCAGCAGTTTATTGGAGCAAGGCACTGAAGCTTTCTTT	CASSLLEQGTEAFF
TRBV4-2	.	.	TRBJ1-3	TGTGCCAGCAGCCAAGACGACAGCTCCCTCTCTGGAAACACCATATATTTT	CASSQDDSSLSGNTIYF
TRBV7-6	.	.	TRBJ1-3	TGTGCCAGCAGCCGCCTGGGAATTGGAAACACCATATATTTT	CASSRLGIGNTIYF
TRBV9	.	TRBD2	TRBJ2-5	TGTGCCAGCAGCGTAGAGGTGGGAGGGGACGAGACCCAGTACTTC	CASSVEVGGDETQYF
TRBV6-2/TRBV6-3	.	TRBD2	TRBJ2-3	TGTGCCAGCAGGCAACTAGCGGGAGACACAGATACGCAGTATTTT	CASRQLAGDTDTQYF
TRBV11-3	many	.	TRBJ2-1	TGTGCCAGCAGCTCGGATTGGGGCAATGAGCAGTTCTTC	CASSSDWGNEQFF
TRBV5-1	.	.	TRBJ1-2	TGCGCCAGCAGCTTGACCGGGGGTTCTAACTATGGCTACACCTTC	CASSLTGGSNYGYTF
TRBV19	.	.	TRBJ2-7	TGTGCCAGTAGTATCCCGGGACTTCGCGAGCAGTACTTC	CASSIPGLREQYF
TRBV24-1	many	.	TRBJ1-2	TGTGCCACCAGTGATACCATGGACCCGCCAGGGTATGGCTACACCTTC	CATSDTMDPPGYGYTF
TRBV10-3	many	TRBD1	TRBJ1-2	TGTGCCATCTCGAAGGACAGGGAGGGCTATGGCTACACCTTC	CAISKDREGYGYTF
TRBV28	.	.	TRBJ1-3	TGTGCCAGCAGTTTATGGAAGATCGGGGGTCCCGGAAACACCATATATTTT	CASSLWKIGGPGNTIYF
TRBV6-2/TRBV6-3	many	.	TRBJ1-1	TGTGCCAGCAGTCCCACCCCAATCAGGATTCGGGACACTGAAGCTTTCTTT	CASSPTPIRIRDTEAFF
TRBV15	.	TRBD2	TRBJ2-2	TGTGCCACCAGCAGAGATCAGGTAGCGGGAGCGGACACCGGGGAGCTGTTTTTT	CATSRDQVAGADTGELFF
TRBV6-1	.	.	TRBJ1-1	TGTGCCACCCATCTGGTGCCGGCTGAAGCTTTCTTT	CATHLVPAEAFF
TRBV18	many	TRBD1	TRBJ1-2	TGTGCCAGCTCACCAGGACAGGGCCGAATCTATGGCTACACCTTC	CASSPGQGRIYGYTF
TRBV6-1	few	.	TRBJ2-7	TGTGCCAGCAGTTTTAACGACGAGCAGTACTTC	CASSFNDEQYF
TRBV5-1	few	.	TRBJ2-3	TGCGCCAGCAGCTTGAGCAGGGTCGGCACAGATACGCAGTATTTT	CASSLSRVGTDTQYF
TRBV12-3/TRBV12-4	many	.	TRBJ2-5	TGTGCCAGCAGTTTCGGAGGGGGCGGAGAGACCCAGTACTTC	CASSFGGGGETQYF
TRBV2	many	.	TRBJ1-5	TGTGCCAGCAGTGAAAACGGCAGCGGTGCTCAGCATTTT	CASSENGSGAQHF
TRBV24-1	many	.	TRBJ2-1	TGTGCCACCAGTGATCCGACAGGCAATGAGCAGTTCTTC	CATSDPTGNEQFF
TRBV9	.	.	TRBJ1-1	TGTGCCAGCAGCGGTCCACAGGCTCCCACTGAAGCTTTCTTT	CASSGPQAPTEAFF
TRBV27	.	.	TRBJ1-5	TGCGCCAGCAGTTATTTGGGTTGCAATCAGCCCCAGCATTTT	CASSYLGCNQPQHF
TRBV14	many	.	TRBJ2-7	TGTGCCAGCAGCCTCAGGGTGGGCTACGAGCAGTACTTC	CASSLRVGYEQYF
TRBV4-2	.	TRBD1	TRBJ1-1	TGTGCCAGCAGCCAAGAATGGTACCCGGGACAGGGGGTTTTCGAGGGCACTGAAGCTTTCTTT	CASSQEWYPGQGVFEGTEAFF
TRBV4-1	.	.	TRBJ1-5	TGCGCCAGCAGCCTCCACGTCAGACAGCGGTATAGCAATCAGCCCCAGCATTTT	CASSLHVRQRYSNQPQHF